This T cell receptor beta chain was identified in a study of Ad26.COV2.S vaccination and SARS-CoV-2 variants. The assay was immunoSEQ multiplex PCR, and TCRdb's table has in-frame clones only and misses some. The repertoire includes 40,000 to 55,000 clones, approximately 80% of them detected once, and over 40% sits in the top ten. V shed 3 bases, J shed 9 bases, and the junction held 11 bases outside the gene matches. The CDR3 extends over 14 amino acids. Germline V gene sequence: CDR1 SGHRS, CDR2 YFSETQ. This TCR came from a human donor who had recovered from COVID-19. Here the sequenced sample was peripheral blood, taken after recovery from COVID-19. J is TRBJ1-1 and V is TRBV5-1, with 7 bases lining up with TRBD1. CDR3 DNA: TGCGCCAGCAGCTGGCCCGAACAGGGGAGGCAAGCTTTCTTT. Encoded protein: CASSWPEQGRQAFF. The entire variable domain, with the rest obtained from reference TRBV5-1 and TRBJ1-1, is as follows: KAGVTQTPRYLIKTRGQQVTLSCSPISGHRSVSWYQQTPGQGLQFLFEYFSETQRNKGNFPGRFSGRQFSNSRSEMNVSTLELGDSALYLCASSWPEQGRQAFFGQGTRLTVV.